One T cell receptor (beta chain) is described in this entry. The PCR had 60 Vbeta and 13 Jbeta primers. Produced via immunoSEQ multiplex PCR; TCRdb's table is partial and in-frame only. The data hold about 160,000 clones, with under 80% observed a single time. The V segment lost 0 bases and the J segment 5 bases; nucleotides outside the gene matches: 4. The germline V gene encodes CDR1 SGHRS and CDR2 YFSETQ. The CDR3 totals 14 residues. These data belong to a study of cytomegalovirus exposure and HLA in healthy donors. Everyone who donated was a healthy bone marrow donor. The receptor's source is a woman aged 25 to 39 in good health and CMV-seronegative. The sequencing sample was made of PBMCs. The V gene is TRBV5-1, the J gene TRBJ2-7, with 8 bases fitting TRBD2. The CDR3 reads CASSLASGRDEQYF. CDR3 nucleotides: TGCGCCAGCAGCTTGGCTAGCGGGCGCGACGAGCAGTACTTC.